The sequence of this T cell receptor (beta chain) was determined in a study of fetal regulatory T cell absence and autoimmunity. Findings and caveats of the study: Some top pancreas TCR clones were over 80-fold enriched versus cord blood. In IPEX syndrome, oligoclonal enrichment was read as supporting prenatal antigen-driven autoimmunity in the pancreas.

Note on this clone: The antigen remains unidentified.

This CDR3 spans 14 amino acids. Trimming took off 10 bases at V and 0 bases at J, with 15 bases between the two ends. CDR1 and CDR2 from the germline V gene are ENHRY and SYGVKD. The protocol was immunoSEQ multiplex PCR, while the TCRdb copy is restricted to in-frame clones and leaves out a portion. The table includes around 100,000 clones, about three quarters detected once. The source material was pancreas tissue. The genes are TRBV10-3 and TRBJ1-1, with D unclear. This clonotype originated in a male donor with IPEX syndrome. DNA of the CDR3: TGTGCCACCTCAGCAGTCTTCATGAACACTGAAGCTTTCTTT. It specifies CATSAVFMNTEAFF.